This T cell receptor (beta chain) was observed in a study of OX40 agonist ivuxolimab in advanced cancers. As for the study in general: Of the participants, around 39% had some prior anti-PD-1, anti-PD-L1 or anti-CTLA-4 therapy, which was allowed.

V lost 0 bases to trimming and J lost 7 bases; unmatched junction nucleotides: 0. This CDR3 is built from 13 residues. The germline V gene has CDR1 SGHKS and CDR2 YYEKEE (reference sequence). Assay: immunoSEQ multiplex PCR; the TCRdb copy retains only in-frame clones and omits some. The sample comprises approximately 81,000 clones, about 88% of which are singletons, and around 0.94% rests with the top ten. The rearrangement links TRBV5-5 to TRBJ2-4, with 8 positions matching TRBD1. This specimen consisted of CD4+ or CD8+ T cells sorted from blood, obtained in a trial of the OX40 agonist ivuxolimab. The clonotype was recovered from an adult with an advanced solid tumor such as melanoma, head and neck, liver or kidney cancer. The CDR3 sequence is CASSLDRGNIQYF. The CDR3, as DNA: TGTGCCAGCAGCTTGGACAGGGGGAACATTCAGTACTTC.